This T cell receptor beta chain was sequenced for a study of a mutant IDH1 vaccine in newly diagnosed glioma (dated by TCRdb to the early 2020s). With regard to the full study: Eight vaccinations were administered to patients in weeks 1, 3, 5, 7, 11, 15, 19 and 23, corresponding to visits V03 through V10. Vaccination was initiated 4-6 weeks after radiotherapy alone, or concurrently with temozolomide cycles in the chemotherapy-containing groups. The roughly 33 treated patients were approximately 62% male and around 40% female, with a mean age of 40.4 years. Before enrollment, patients had received standard therapy of radiotherapy alone, temozolomide alone, or radiochemotherapy with temozolomide; most received the combination. Six visits were used for peripheral blood collection: V03 (baseline), V05, V07, V10, V12 and V13. For exploratory analyses, longitudinal TCRB deep sequencing was carried out in around 24 treated patients wherever samples were available.

Taken with the paper, the label for time point translates to: week 23, last vaccination. Every vaccine dose consisted of 300 ug of a 20-mer mutant IDH1 peptide in Montanide, administered subcutaneously together with topical imiquimod. Newly diagnosed WHO grade 3 or 4 IDH1-mutant astrocytomas showing loss of nuclear ATRX were present in the donors. The samples were drawn from NOA16, a multicentre, single-arm, open-label phase I trial in Germany that tested a mutant IDH1 peptide vaccine in humans for the first time. The DNeasy Blood and Tissue Kit was used to extract genomic DNA from EDTA blood for TCRB sequencing. The protocol used for the library was the immunoSEQ multiplex PCR assay. Following the manufacturer's protocol, the hsTCRB Kit was used to amplify rearranged TCR beta chain sequences. An Illumina MiSeq was used to sequence the TCRB libraries. The original pipeline was this. Demultiplexing, trimming and gene mapping were performed with the kit vendor's proprietary platform. TCRdb's version of the immuneACCESS table is confined to in-frame rearrangements and falls short of the full clone set. An unresolved V gene accounts for under half of the shortfall where checked; the remainder is of unknown origin. D and trimming come from the DNA, and the V and J calls and clone size come from that table. The sample table records roughly 74,000 clones; approximately 89% of these occur just once. The ten largest make up approximately 0.8% of the sample.

On this clone itself: Its antigen specificity is not known. No much larger clone is present one base from it, and per-base qualities are unavailable.

From cysteine to phenylalanine, the CDR3 is 13 amino acids long. Only the CDR3 DNA stays, 39 bases, in frame from base 1. V and J are trimmed by 6 bases and 4 bases, and the gene matches miss 1 base of the junction. Via the germline V gene, CDR1 is SNHLY and CDR2 FYNNEI. Study-level results and caveats: According to the authors, sample limitations meant that analyses of patient blood samples could not be reproduced. No apparent relationship was observed between pseudoprogression and alterations in the top peripheral T cell clonotypes detected by TCRB sequencing. PBMC samples for TCRB deep sequencing were selected based on availability. Immune responses induced by the vaccine were seen in 90% to 95% of patients across multiple MHC alleles.

Recombination linked TRBV2 to TRBJ1-5; 9 nucleotides in the junction match TRBD1. The sample in question was PBMCs, obtained from a glioma patient whose treatment included an IDH1 peptide vaccine. The TCR originated in a woman between 50 and 59 years old with glioma. The nucleotide sequence reads TGTGCCAGCAGGGGACAGGGAAATCAGCCCCAGCATTTT. This gives the protein CASRGQGNQPQHF.